The T cell receptor beta chain under discussion was sequenced for a study of blood T cell repertoires in COVID-19. CDR1 is MNHNS, CDR2 SASEGT, per germline. This CDR3 is 16 amino acids long. V lost 0 bases to trimming and J lost 0 bases, with 12 bases between them. In this sample, this clone turned up once. Original handling: Estimation of nucleated cell counts relied on the amplification of reference gene primers. Sequenced by immunoSEQ multiplex PCR; TCRdb stores in-frame clones only, minus some. The V and J calls and clone size were taken over from that table, and D and trimming were inferred from the DNA. The top ten clones hold under 0.3% of a sample with just over 650,000 clones, 85% to 90% of them seen once.

The TCR comes from a young woman with acute or convalescent COVID-19. The sequencing input was peripheral blood. The J gene is TRBJ2-7, the V gene TRBV6-1; a weak D match, TRBD2 (5 bases). The DNA for the CDR3 is TGTGCCAGCAGTGAAGCGGTCGGGGTGAGCTCCTACGAGCAGTACTTC. Its protein is CASSEAVGVSSYEQYF.